This entry describes one T cell receptor (beta chain). This clone's antigen is unknown. No much larger clonotype is one base removed from it; base qualities were not supplied. This sample is part of a study of radiotherapy plus CTLA-4 blockade in lung cancer (dated by TCRdb to 2017 to 2018). Study-wide context: Objective responses occurred in more than 15% of enrolled patients, and 30% to 40% achieved disease control. The research as a whole found: After treatment with radiotherapy and ipilimumab, TCR clones that came from tumors expanded in the peripheral blood. Increased serum interferon-beta after radiation, together with early dynamic changes in blood T cell clones, were reported to be the strongest predictors of response.

For CDR1 and CDR2, the germline V gene lists SQVTM and ANQGSEA. The germline ends are 20 bases apart after V is trimmed by 6 bases and J by 3 bases. Inclusive of the bounding cysteine and phenylalanine, the CDR3 is 15 residues long. CDR3 DNA is the only sequence kept; it has 45 bases, read in frame from the first base. In this study, focal radiation therapy paired with CTLA-4 blockade (ipilimumab) was tested in patients who had chemo-refractory metastatic non-small-cell lung cancer. The library was made by the immunoSEQ multiplex PCR assay. In its TCRdb copy, this immuneACCESS table keeps in-frame sequences only and misses some clones. Where compared with another copy, unresolved V genes explain less than half of these, and the others have no known cause. The sample includes about 87,000 clones, with about 88% observed a single time. Together, the top ten hold around 15% of the sample.

The sequence derives from a human donor with non-small cell lung cancer that progressed on radiotherapy plus ipilimumab. The sample consisted of peripheral blood, taken from a patient treated with radiotherapy plus ipilimumab. Recombination joined TRBV29-1 with TRBJ1-2, with no D gene named confidently. The DNA sequence reads TGCAGCGTAGACCCTTTCAGCACCCTGGACTATGGCTACACCTTC. This codes for CSVDPFSTLDYGYTF.